These 30 T cell receptor beta chains were sequenced from one sample in a study of T-cell memory formation after mild COVID-19. In TCRdb, the 5' RACE reads were re-called with MiXCR into one record per CDR3 protein. The sample has 500,000 to 550,000 distinct CDR3 sequences; roughly 20% are singletons. Sequenced: PBMCs or a T cell subset sorted from them (not recorded which). The receptors were gathered from an adult woman who had mild COVID-19 (a few samples of this study predate the infection). Cell type and time point are not known.

This clonotype appeared a few times. This chain joins TRBV12-3 or TRBV12-4 and TRBJ2-3, with D perhaps assigned TRBD1 or TRBD2 (7 bases each). The V and J ends lost 6 bases and 3 bases respectively, with 22 bases between them. The CDR3 runs to 17 residues. The CDR3 region has the DNA TGTGCCAGCAGCCCCTCCAGGGGGAGGGATCTAACAGATACGCAGTATTTT. Protein: CASSPSRGRDLTDTQYF.

The chain joins TRBV10-3 to TRBJ1-5; 7 bases are shared with TRBD1. Germline CDR1 and CDR2: ENHRY and SYGVKD. Losses at the gene ends were 2 bases for V and 6 bases for J; bases not matched to a gene: 7. The CDR3 spans 15 residues. This CDR3 is CAISETTGVIQPQHF. Here the CDR3 DNA reads TGTGCCATCAGTGAGACCACAGGGGTGATTCAGCCCCAGCATTTT.

The J gene is TRBJ2-7, the V gene TRBV2, with TRBD2 identical over 7 bases. The ends lost 6 bases at V and 1 base at J; junction bases unmatched: 15. The V gene's germline CDR1 is SNHLY and CDR2 FYNNEI. The length of the CDR3 is 17 residues. CDR3: CASSPLLGLDPSYEQYF. In DNA form, the CDR3 reads TGTGCCAGCAGCCCCCTTCTCGGACTAGACCCGTCCTACGAGCAGTACTTC.

This clonotype was found a few times. This sequence joins TRBV30 and TRBJ2-1, with 11 bases that match TRBD2. Germline loops: CDR1 GTSNPN, CDR2 SVGIG (reference sequence). Trimming at V came to 3 bases and at J to 4 bases, leaving 8 bases not matched to a gene. The CDR3 is 16 amino acids. The CDR3 sequence is CAWRIRGLADYNEQFF. CDR3 bases: TGTGCCTGGAGGATCCGGGGACTAGCGGATTACAATGAGCAGTTCTTC.

The rearrangement uses TRBV27 and TRBJ2-7; D remains ambiguous. The length of the CDR3 is 13 residues. The V and J ends lost 3 bases and 7 bases respectively, with 13 bases between them. Germline V CDR1 and CDR2: MNHEY, SMNVEV (reference sequence). CDR3 coding DNA: TGTGCCAGCAGTTTTGTAGGTCGGCGTGAGCAGTACTTC. It translates to CASSFVGRREQYF.

This clonotype occurred many times. V is TRBV5-1 and J is TRBJ2-3; 8 nucleotides align to TRBD2. CDR1 and CDR2 (germline): SGHRS, YFSETQ. The CDR3 contains 15 residues. With V trimmed by 5 bases and J by 2 bases, 7 bases remained unmatched. CDR3 sequence: CASRTAGGPTDTQYF. For the CDR3, the DNA is TGCGCCAGCAGAACCGCGGGGGGACCCACAGATACGCAGTATTTT. Complete variable domain (other parts from reference TRBV5-1 and TRBJ2-3): KAGVTQTPRYLIKTRGQQVTLSCSPISGHRSVSWYQQTPGQGLQFLFEYFSETQRNKGNFPGRFSGRQFSNSRSEMNVSTLELGDSALYLCASRTAGGPTDTQYFGPGTRLTVL.

This chain links TRBV6-2 or TRBV6-3 with TRBJ2-5; D not certain. CDR3 size: 17 residues. V dropped 0 bases and J dropped 4 bases, with 18 bases sitting between them. From germline, CDR1 is MNHEY and CDR2 SVGEGT. This chain's CDR3 is CASSYSLKDPRGETQYF. The CDR3 bases are TGTGCCAGCAGTTACTCCTTAAAAGATCCACGAGGAGAGACCCAGTACTTC.

This clonotype was observed a few times. The rearrangement joins TRBV12-3 or TRBV12-4 to TRBJ2-7; D possibly matches TRBD1 or TRBD2 (5 bases each). Trimming cost V 5 bases and J 3 bases, with 14 bases left between them. The CDR3 runs 14 residues. CDR3 amino acids: CASSPLMRGYEQYF. DNA for the CDR3: TGTGCCAGCAGTCCGTTGATGAGGGGCTACGAGCAGTACTTC.

The table lists this clonotype with a few counts. The genes are TRBV20-1 and TRBJ2-7, with 8 nucleotides matching TRBD1. The CDR3 covers 13 residues. Germline lookup yields CDR1 DFQATT and CDR2 SNEGSKA (reference sequence). The J segment lost 4 bases and the V segment lost 2 bases, leaving 4 bases of the junction unmatched. The CDR3 protein is CSARRTGTYEQYF. Here the CDR3 DNA reads TGCAGTGCTAGACGGACAGGGACGTACGAGCAGTACTTC.

This clonotype occurred a few times. The J gene is TRBJ2-7, the V gene TRBV4-2; D may be TRBD1 (5 bases). This CDR3 spans 15 amino acids. Germline CDR1 and CDR2: LGHNA and YNFKEQ. V lost 3 bases to trimming and J lost 2 bases, with 14 bases between them. The CDR3 here is CASSQTQDTTYEQYF. CDR3 in DNA: TGTGCCAGCAGCCAGACCCAGGACACTACCTACGAGCAGTACTTC.

The chain carries TRBV7-6 and TRBJ1-1; 9 positions agree with TRBD1. The CDR3 consists of 14 residues. J lost 9 bases, V lost 5 bases, and 10 bases had no gene match. Germline assignment: CDR1 SGHVS and CDR2 FNYEAQ. The CDR3 protein is CASSPRGQGEKAFF. CDR3 DNA sequence: TGTGCCAGCAGCCCCCGGGGACAGGGAGAAAAAGCTTTCTTT.

CDR3 coding DNA: TGTGCCAGCAGCACCGAGGACAGGGGCCAGCCCCAGCATTTT. Translation: CASSTEDRGQPQHF. This rearrangement joins TRBV7-9 to TRBJ1-5, with TRBD1 matching over 9 bases. V shed 5 bases, J shed 7 bases, and the junction held 6 bases outside the gene matches. The length of the CDR3 is 14 residues. CDR1 is SEHNR, CDR2 FQNEAQ, per germline (reference sequence).

The chain couples TRBV9 to TRBJ1-2, with D uncertain. CDR1 and CDR2 from the germline V gene are SGDLS and YYNGEE. This CDR3 has 14 residues. V gave up 4 bases and J gave up 3 bases, with 13 bases separating them. The CDR3 DNA reads as TGTGCCAGCAGCCCCCGGACCCTGCACTATGGCTACACCTTC. Translated: CASSPRTLHYGYTF.

The chain recombines TRBV27 with TRBJ2-2; D tentatively fits TRBD1 or TRBD2 (5 bases each). The CDR3 runs 15 residues. Trimming removed 3 bases from V and 0 bases from J, with 8 bases in between. Germline values: CDR1 MNHEY, CDR2 SMNVEV (reference sequence). The CDR3 region is CASSFGTANTGELFF. DNA for the CDR3: TGTGCCAGCAGTTTTGGGACGGCGAACACCGGGGAGCTGTTTTTT.

In its sample, this clonotype was seen a few times. The chain couples TRBV5-1 to TRBJ2-3; no reliable D call. The CDR3 has 13 residues. V was pared by 1 base and J by 6 bases, with 9 bases between. Germline values: CDR1 SGHRS, CDR2 YFSETQ. CDR3 nucleotide sequence: TGCGCCAGCAGCTTGAATGTCCTGGATACGCAGTATTTT. This sequence encodes CASSLNVLDTQYF.

This clonotype turned up a few times. This chain uses TRBV20-1 with TRBJ2-1, with a tentative D call TRBD2 (6 bases). Germline CDR1 and CDR2: DFQATT and SNEGSKA (reference sequence). Between the trimmed V and J ends, which lost 7 bases and 6 bases, there was a span of 19 bases. The CDR3 spans 14 residues. CDR3 bases: TGCAGTGTCGACGGACTATTGGGAGGCAATGAGCAGTTCTTC. It is translated as CSVDGLLGGNEQFF.

This chain uses TRBV9 with TRBJ2-1, with 8 bases fitting TRBD2. Germline CDR1 SGDLS, CDR2 YYNGEE. V lost 3 bases to trimming and J lost 4 bases; unmatched junction nucleotides: 12. The CDR3 length is 17 residues. The CDR3 loop reads CASSAVGRGLVYNEQFF. CDR3 DNA: TGTGCCAGCAGCGCCGTCGGGAGGGGCCTTGTTTACAATGAGCAGTTCTTC.

This clonotype was seen a few times. V is TRBV5-1 and J is TRBJ2-1; either TRBD1 or TRBD2 may supply D (5 bases each). This CDR3 is built from 13 residues. CDR1 is SGHRS, CDR2 YFSETQ, per germline. V lost 5 bases to trimming and J lost 6 bases, with 12 bases between them. The CDR3: CASRQGALNEQFF. The CDR3 DNA sequence: TGCGCCAGCAGGCAGGGAGCGCTCAATGAGCAGTTCTTC.

In this sample, this clonotype turned up a few times. This chain connects TRBV5-4 to TRBJ2-3, with 7 bases fitting TRBD1. The germline V gene encodes CDR1 SGHNT and CDR2 YYREEE (reference sequence). With 4 bases clipped from V and 2 bases from J, the junction kept 7 bases outside the gene matches. The length of the CDR3 is 15 residues. CDR3 region: CASSPGDSFTDTQYF. The CDR3 DNA reads TGTGCCAGCAGCCCTGGGGACAGTTTCACAGATACGCAGTATTTT.

The DNA of the CDR3 is TGTGCCAGCAGTCCGGGACAGTTCAACTACGAGCAGTACTTC. Protein sequence: CASSPGQFNYEQYF. The rearrangement uses TRBV6-5 and TRBJ2-7, with TRBD1 matching over 7 bases. The CDR3 contains 14 residues. V gave up 5 bases and J gave up 3 bases; unmatched junction bases: 7. In germline, CDR1 is MNHEY, CDR2 SVGAGI.

This clonotype was counted a few times. The V call is TRBV27, the J call TRBJ2-7; D unclear. This CDR3 has 14 amino acids. The V end lost 5 bases, the J end lost 3 bases, and 14 bases lay between the germline ends. The germline V gene encodes CDR1 MNHEY and CDR2 SMNVEV (reference sequence). CDR3 sequence (DNA): TGTGCCAGCAGTCTTAGGAGAGCTGGCTACGAGCAGTACTTC. Translation: CASSLRRAGYEQYF.

There are a few counts of this clonotype. The chain is built from TRBV24-1 and TRBJ2-1, with D unclear. CDR1 KGHDR and CDR2 SFDVKD come from the germline V gene. The CDR3 consists of 15 residues. V dropped 1 base and J dropped 2 bases, with 8 bases sitting between them. The CDR3 here is CATSDFGVTYNEQFF. The CDR3 DNA sequence: TGTGCCACCAGTGATTTTGGGGTCACCTACAATGAGCAGTTCTTC.

The chain combines TRBV20-1 with TRBJ1-2; D gene unclear. V dropped 1 base and J dropped 4 bases, with 13 bases sitting between them. Per germline, CDR1 DFQATT and CDR2 SNEGSKA (reference sequence). The CDR3 is made up of 14 amino acids. CDR3 sequence: CSARVMTAPYGYTF. The CDR3 coding sequence is TGCAGTGCTAGAGTGATGACGGCACCCTATGGCTACACCTTC.

This clonotype was detected only a few times. The chain combines TRBV7-2 with TRBJ2-7, with 7 bases identical to TRBD1. CDR1 is SGHTA, CDR2 FQGNSA, per germline. The CDR3 has 16 residues. V lost 0 bases and J lost 5; bases outside the gene matches: 10. CDR3 sequence: CASSLASTGIVDEQYF. The CDR3 DNA sequence: TGTGCCAGCAGCTTAGCCTCGACAGGGATCGTTGACGAGCAGTACTTC.

The V call is TRBV29-1, the J call TRBJ1-6, with TRBD1 identical over 9 bases. The CDR3 is 16 amino acids. Losses at the gene ends were 7 bases for V and 6 bases for J; bases not matched to a gene: 13. Germline assignment: CDR1 SQVTM and CDR2 ANQGSEA. The CDR3 region is CSASGQGRMGNSPLHF. In DNA form, the CDR3 reads TGCAGCGCCTCGGGACAGGGAAGGATGGGTAATTCACCCCTCCACTTT.

The chain links TRBV12-3 or TRBV12-4 to TRBJ2-3; D is perhaps TRBD2 (6 bases). Trimming shortened V by 4 bases and J by 4 bases, and 6 bases separated the two germline ends. This CDR3 is built from 12 residues. The CDR3 region is CASSWRADTQYF. CDR3 nucleotide sequence: TGTGCCAGCAGTTGGAGGGCAGATACGCAGTATTTT.

This clonotype was found a few times. The gene calls are TRBV7-9 and TRBJ1-2; no firm D call. This CDR3 spans 13 amino acids. Trimming cost V 2 bases and J 6 bases, with 10 bases left between them. In germline, CDR1 is SEHNR, CDR2 FQNEAQ (reference sequence). CDR3 bases: TGTGCCAGCAGCTTATCAGTGGGCGATGGCTACACCTTC. Protein product: CASSLSVGDGYTF.

This chain uses TRBV12-3 or TRBV12-4 with TRBJ1-2, with 9 bases identical to TRBD1. V lost 6 bases to trimming and J lost 3 bases; unmatched junction nucleotides: 11. This CDR3 spans 16 amino acids. CDR3: CASSSPRDRDDYGYTF. CDR3 in DNA: TGTGCCAGCAGCTCCCCCCGGGACAGGGATGACTATGGCTACACCTTC.

Comment on this clonotype: The germline gene is not matched at one end of the junction; a read error may be the cause. The J gene is TRBJ2-5, the V gene TRBV7-9; a weak D match, TRBD1 (7 bases). CDR1 is SEHNR, CDR2 FQNEAQ, per germline (reference sequence). This CDR3 has 12 amino acids. The CDR3 DNA reads as TGTGCCAGCAGCTTAGCCCGGGCAGGGGGGAACTTC. Its protein is CASSLARAGGNF.

Ten or more counts support this clonotype. The chain joins TRBV2 to TRBJ2-6; D not resolved. The length of the CDR3 is 14 residues. The germline gives CDR1 SNHLY, CDR2 FYNNEI. V was trimmed by 10 bases and J by 0 bases, leaving 10 bases between them. CDR3 coding DNA: TGTGCCATCGTGCTGGACTCTGGGGCCAACGTCCTGACTTTC. It specifies CAIVLDSGANVLTF.